The 22 T cell receptor beta chains below were found in one sample sequenced in a study of T cells in Graves' hyperthyroidism and ophthalmopathy. RNA transcripts gave rise to amplified TCR beta CDR3 regions. First-round RT-PCR of the TCR CDR3 relied on the HTBI primer set. TCRdb re-derived calls from the multiplex PCR reads in MiXCR, one entry per CDR3 protein. The data show around 450,000 distinct CDR3 sequences, roughly an eighth seen once. The sample taken for sequencing was blood. These receptors were collected from a young woman with Graves' hyperthyroidism.

This clonotype has ten or more counts. This chain uses TRBV30 with TRBJ1-1; D may be TRBD1 (6 bases). The germline CDR1 and CDR2 sequences are GTSNPN and SVGIG (reference sequence). The ends were cut back, 1 base at V and 4 bases at J, with 22 bases in the middle. The CDR3 sequence is 17 residues long. The CDR3 DNA sequence: TGTGCCTGGAGTGCGTCTCCGGGGGGGGGCGCGGGCACTGAAGCTTTCTTT. Amino acid sequence: CAWSASPGGGAGTEAFF.

The table lists this clonotype with many counts. The chain recombines TRBV13 with TRBJ2-1; D gene ambiguous. The CDR3 has 12 amino acids. Per the germline V gene, CDR1 is PRHDT and CDR2 is FYEKMQ (reference sequence). The ends were cut back, 8 bases at V and 9 bases at J, with 14 bases in the middle. CDR3 nucleotide sequence: TGTGCCAGCGATGTCAGTAGATCTGAGCAGTTCTTC. Translated: CASDVSRSEQFF.

In this sample, this clonotype turned up many times. This chain uses TRBV5-1 with TRBJ1-2; TRBD1 aligns across 7 bases. Germline CDR1 SGHRS, CDR2 YFSETQ. The J segment lost 8 bases and the V segment lost 4 bases, leaving 17 bases of the junction unmatched. There are 16 residues in the CDR3. DNA of the CDR3: TGCGCCAGCAGCGAATCTCCAGGGGGGAACAGGAGAGGCTACACCTTC. The encoded protein is CASSESPGGNRRGYTF.

This clonotype was detected only a few times. This chain connects TRBV19 to TRBJ2-2, with 7 bases matching TRBD2. Germline-derived CDR1 and CDR2 are LNHDA and SQIVND (reference sequence). This CDR3 spans 15 amino acids. J gave up 6 bases and V 6 bases, and 10 bases lay outside the gene matches. DNA of the CDR3: TGTGCCAGTAGCCCGGGACTAATCGGGGCCGGGGAGCTGTTTTTT. Amino acid sequence: CASSPGLIGAGELFF.

In its sample, this clonotype was seen a few times. This chain joins TRBV5-6 and TRBJ2-1; D may be TRBD1 (5 bases). V was pared by 3 bases and J by 2 bases, with 12 bases between. The CDR3 spans 15 residues. CDR1 and CDR2 (germline): SGHDT, YYEEEE. As DNA, the CDR3 is TGTGCCAGCAGCTCAACAGGTGCACCCTACAATGAGCAGTTCTTC. Its translation: CASSSTGAPYNEQFF.

This clonotype showed up just a few times. One base away lies a much larger clone, so this may be a sequencing read error. The V gene is TRBV20-1, the J gene TRBJ2-3, with D uncertain. The CDR3 length is 13 residues. The germline CDR1 and CDR2 sequences are DFQATT and SNEGSKA (reference sequence). CDR3 region: CSVRRPNTDTQYF. The CDR3 coding sequence is TGCAGTGTTAGACGGCCTAACACAGATACGCAGTATTTT.

This clonotype was recorded a few times. The chain has TRBV30 and TRBJ2-5, with D perhaps TRBD2 (5 bases). Trimming removed 0 bases at V and 1 base at J, with 12 bases between. The CDR3 loop spans 15 amino acids. CDR1 GTSNPN and CDR2 SVGIG come from the germline V gene (reference sequence). The CDR3 reads CAWSVSPGIQETQYF. In DNA, the CDR3 is TGTGCCTGGAGTGTATCACCGGGGATCCAAGAGACCCAGTACTTC.

This clonotype was counted only a few times. The chain joins TRBV5-5 to TRBJ1-6; no firm D call. V shed 4 bases and J shed 1 base, with 9 bases lying between them. The CDR3 length is 15 residues. Germline CDR1 SGHKS, CDR2 YYEKEE (reference sequence). The CDR3 nucleotides are TGTGCCAGCAGCCGGCCTAGGTCCTATAATTCACCCCTCCACTTT. Translated: CASSRPRSYNSPLHF.

V is TRBV19 and J is TRBJ2-1; the match to TRBD2 covers 12 bases. Losses at the gene ends were 3 bases for V and 5 bases for J; bases not matched to a gene: 2. The V gene's germline CDR1 is LNHDA and CDR2 SQIVND (reference sequence). The CDR3 spans 15 residues. The CDR3 here is CASSMWTSGNNEQFF. The CDR3 bases are TGTGCCAGTAGTATGTGGACTAGCGGGAACAATGAGCAGTTCTTC.

In its sample, this clonotype was seen a few times. This chain links TRBV5-5 with TRBJ2-3; D is ambiguous. Looked up from germline, CDR1 is SGHKS and CDR2 is YYEKEE (reference sequence). Between the trimmed V and J ends, which lost 0 bases and 4 bases, there was a span of 9 bases. The CDR3 is 14 amino acids. The CDR3: CASSLAGSSDTQYF. DNA of the CDR3: TGTGCCAGCAGCTTGGCCGGGTCGTCAGATACGCAGTATTTT.

As for this clonotype: Compared with germline, one end of the junction differs, possibly owing to a read error. The V gene is TRBV5-1, the J gene TRBJ2-5; D is perhaps TRBD2 (6 bases). This CDR3 spans 15 amino acids. In germline, CDR1 is SGHRS, CDR2 YFSETQ. CDR3 sequence: CASSWDGLPGETQYF. The CDR3 coding sequence is TGTGCCAGCAGCTGGGACGGACTACCCGGGGAGACCCAGTACTTC.

This clonotype has only a few counts. This chain uses TRBV20-1 with TRBJ2-2, with D perhaps matching TRBD1 (5 bases). V shed 0 bases and J shed 1 base, with 9 bases lying between them. CDR1 and CDR2 from the germline V gene are DFQATT and SNEGSKA (reference sequence). CDR3 length: 15 amino acids. The CDR3 loop reads CSARDGARNTGELFF. DNA for the CDR3: TGCAGTGCTAGAGATGGGGCGCGGAACACCGGGGAGCTGTTTTTT.

This clonotype showed up many times. The J gene is TRBJ2-1, the V gene TRBV25-1; 11 positions agree with TRBD2. This CDR3 is 15 amino acids long. V lost 5 bases and J lost 9; bases outside the gene matches: 9. Germline V CDR1 and CDR2: MGHDK, SYGVNS. As DNA, the CDR3 is TGTGCCAGCAGTTCACTAGCGGGAGAATTGGGTGAGCAGTTCTTC. This encodes CASSSLAGELGEQFF.

This clonotype appeared many times. V usage is TRBV20-1 and J usage is TRBJ2-1, with D maybe TRBD2 (5 bases). The V gene lost 3 bases and the J gene lost 8 bases, with 14 bases spanning the gap. The CDR3 has 13 residues. The V gene's germline CDR1 is DFQATT and CDR2 SNEGSKA (reference sequence). The CDR3 here is CSARGRRDHEQFF. DNA for the CDR3: TGCAGTGCTAGGGGCCGACGGGATCATGAGCAGTTCTTC.

This clonotype was counted ten times or more. This chain uses TRBV10-3 with TRBJ1-4; possible D gene TRBD1, 5 bases. The CDR3 totals 15 residues. Germline V gene sequence: CDR1 ENHRY, CDR2 SYGVKD. With 3 bases removed from V and 5 bases from J, the gap between germline ends came to 13 bases. The CDR3 loop is CAISDTGAKNEKLFF. The CDR3 nucleotides are TGTGCCATCAGTGATACCGGGGCTAAGAATGAAAAACTGTTTTTT.

This clonotype has just one count. The chain recombines TRBV27 with TRBJ2-7; TRBD2 agrees at 14 bases. Trimming took 6 bases from V and 5 from J; bases not matched to a gene: 12. This CDR3 contains 17 residues. Germline V CDR1 and CDR2: MNHEY, SMNVEV (reference sequence). CDR3 loop: CASSPWTSGRFYNEQYF. CDR3 DNA sequence: TGTGCCAGCAGCCCTTGGACTAGCGGGAGGTTTTACAACGAGCAGTACTTC.

Ten or more counts support this clonotype. The CDR3 reads CASRFRRGDYGYTF. The DNA of the CDR3 is TGTGCCAGCAGGTTTCGAAGAGGGGACTATGGCTACACCTTC. J is TRBJ1-2 and V is TRBV28, with TRBD1 as a possible D gene (5 bases). This CDR3 comprises 14 residues. Trimming pared 6 bases from V and 3 bases from J, leaving 14 bases between. The germline V gene encodes CDR1 MDHEN and CDR2 SYDVKM.

This clonotype has only a few counts. The rearrangement joins TRBV9 to TRBJ2-1; 14 nucleotides match TRBD2. The germline gives CDR1 SGDLS, CDR2 YYNGEE. The J segment lost 6 bases and the V segment lost 3 bases, leaving 14 bases of the junction unmatched. CDR3 size: 19 residues. The CDR3 bases are TGTGCCAGCAGCGGGGACAGAGTGGGACTAGCGGGAGAAAGCAATGAGCAGTTCTTC. Translated: CASSGDRVGLAGESNEQFF.

The chain combines TRBV29-1 with TRBJ2-2; 14 positions match TRBD2. The junction had 8 bases not matched to a gene; V was cut back by 4 bases and J by 4 bases. CDR1 and CDR2 (germline): SQVTM, ANQGSEA. The CDR3 contains 17 residues. The CDR3 bases are TGCAGCGTTGGGGAGGGACTAGCGGGAGCGGGCACCGGGGAGCTGTTTTTT. Translated, it gives CSVGEGLAGAGTGELFF.

This chain joins TRBV5-5 and TRBJ1-1; D uncertain. CDR3 length equals 12 residues. From germline, CDR1 is SGHKS and CDR2 YYEKEE (reference sequence). Between the trimmed V and J ends, which lost 2 bases and 8 bases, there was a span of 10 bases. The CDR3 region is CASSLLGREAFF. DNA of the CDR3: TGTGCCAGCAGCTTACTGGGTCGGGAAGCTTTCTTT.

This clonotype was counted a few times. The J gene is TRBJ1-1, the V gene TRBV5-1; D not certain. The V and J ends lost 5 bases and 2 bases respectively, with 13 bases between them. CDR1 is SGHRS, CDR2 YFSETQ, per germline. The CDR3 has 14 residues. CDR3 sequence (DNA): TGCGCCAGCAGGGCTTCGGGGTTTAACACTGAAGCTTTCTTT. It specifies CASRASGFNTEAFF.

This clonotype was observed a few times. CDR3 residues: CASHFSSNGLAVYEQYF. CDR3 nucleotides: TGTGCCAGCCATTTCAGCTCCAATGGGCTAGCGGTCTACGAGCAGTACTTC. The chain combines TRBV28 with TRBJ2-7; TRBD2 aligns across 7 bases. The CDR3 covers 17 residues. Trimming at V came to 8 bases and at J to 3 bases, leaving 19 bases not matched to a gene. The germline V gene has CDR1 MDHEN and CDR2 SYDVKM.